One sample yielded the 8 T cell receptor beta chains listed below, sequenced in a study of cytomegalovirus exposure and HLA in healthy donors. Amplification used 60 Vbeta primers and 13 Jbeta primers. Using immunoSEQ multiplex PCR, the repertoire was profiled, and TCRdb retains in-frame clones only, with some absent. This sample has about 160,000 clones; roughly 81% occur once, and the top ten carry roughly 2.1%. The material sequenced was PBMCs. The receptor set was obtained from a man between 18 and 35 years old in good health and CMV-seropositive.

The chain uses TRBV9 and TRBJ1-1; 7 bases fit TRBD1. The CDR3 runs to 16 residues. Trimming took 3 bases from V and 6 from J; bases not matched to a gene: 14. Germline loops: CDR1 SGDLS, CDR2 YYNGEE. CDR3 in DNA: TGTGCCAGCAGCGCCTCCGACAGGGCCGATGGCCCTGAAGCTTTCTTT. Residues: CASSASDRADGPEAFF.

The chain joins TRBV18 to TRBJ2-3; the match to TRBD2 covers 11 bases. The CDR3 has 16 amino acids. Germline V CDR1 and CDR2: KGHSH, LQKENI. Unmatched junction bases numbered 7, after V lost 6 bases and J lost 2 bases. CDR3 in amino acids: CASSPGTSGFTDTQYF. The CDR3 coding sequence is TGTGCCAGCTCTCCAGGGACTAGCGGCTTCACAGATACGCAGTATTTT.

V gene TRBV4-2 combines with J gene TRBJ2-1; TRBD2 aligns across 9 bases. With 0 bases clipped from V and 4 bases from J, the junction kept 4 bases outside the gene matches. The V gene's germline CDR1 is LGHNA and CDR2 YNFKEQ. This CDR3 has 16 residues. Here the CDR3 reads CASSQDRTSGYNEQFF. The CDR3 bases are TGTGCCAGCAGCCAAGATCGTACTAGCGGGTACAATGAGCAGTTCTTC.

The chain couples TRBV2 to TRBJ2-2, with D possibly TRBD2 on 5 matching bases. V lost 6 bases, J lost 0 bases, and 11 bases lay in between. Germline V gives CDR1 SNHLY, CDR2 FYNNEI. This CDR3 region has 15 residues. The CDR3 DNA reads TGTGCCAGCAGGTCGGGGAGCTCGAACACCGGGGAGCTGTTTTTT. This codes for CASRSGSSNTGELFF.

The V and J genes are TRBV6-1 and TRBJ2-3; 8 bases match TRBD1. CDR1 and CDR2 from the germline V gene are MNHNS and SASEGT. J gave up 3 bases and V 6 bases, and 5 bases lay outside the gene matches. This CDR3 comprises 14 residues. The CDR3 bases are TGTGCCAGCAGACTCAGGGACAGGACAGATACGCAGTATTTT. This gives the protein CASRLRDRTDTQYF.

V usage is TRBV7-3 and J usage is TRBJ2-2; 7 nucleotides align to TRBD1. The CDR3 totals 15 residues. Trimming at V came to 3 bases and at J to 5 bases, leaving 6 bases not matched to a gene. Germline lookup yields CDR1 SGHTA and CDR2 FQGTGA. The CDR3: CASSFDRARTGELFF. DNA of the CDR3: TGTGCCAGCAGCTTCGACAGGGCGAGGACCGGGGAGCTGTTTTTT.

V and J are TRBV7-2 and TRBJ2-5, with TRBD2 matching 7 bases. V was clipped by 1 base and J by 2 bases; unmatched bases: 1. The CDR3 runs 14 residues. From germline, CDR1 is SGHTA and CDR2 FQGNSA. CDR3 amino acids: CASSLEGLQETQYF. As DNA, the CDR3 is TGTGCCAGCAGCTTAGAGGGACTACAAGAGACCCAGTACTTC.

This chain uses TRBV9 with TRBJ1-4, with 9 bases lining up with TRBD1. Unmatched junction bases numbered 16, after V lost 3 bases and J lost 7 bases. Per germline, CDR1 SGDLS and CDR2 YYNGEE. This CDR3 contains 18 residues. In DNA form, the CDR3 reads TGTGCCAGCAGCGCGACAGGGGGACAGGGCAGGGGGAGTGAAAAACTGTTTTTT. This sequence encodes CASSATGGQGRGSEKLFF.